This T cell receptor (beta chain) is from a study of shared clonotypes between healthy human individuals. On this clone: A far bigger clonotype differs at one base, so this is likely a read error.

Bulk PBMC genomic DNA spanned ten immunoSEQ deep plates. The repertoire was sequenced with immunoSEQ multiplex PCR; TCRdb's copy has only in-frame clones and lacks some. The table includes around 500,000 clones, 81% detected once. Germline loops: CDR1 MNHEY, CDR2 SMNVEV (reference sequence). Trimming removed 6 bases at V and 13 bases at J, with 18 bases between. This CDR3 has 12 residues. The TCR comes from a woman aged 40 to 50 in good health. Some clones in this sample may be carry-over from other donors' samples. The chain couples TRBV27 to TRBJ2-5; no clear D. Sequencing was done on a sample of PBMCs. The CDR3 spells CASRSPSYERYF. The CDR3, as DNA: TGTGCCAGCAGGTCCCCCTCGTACGAGCGGTACTTC.